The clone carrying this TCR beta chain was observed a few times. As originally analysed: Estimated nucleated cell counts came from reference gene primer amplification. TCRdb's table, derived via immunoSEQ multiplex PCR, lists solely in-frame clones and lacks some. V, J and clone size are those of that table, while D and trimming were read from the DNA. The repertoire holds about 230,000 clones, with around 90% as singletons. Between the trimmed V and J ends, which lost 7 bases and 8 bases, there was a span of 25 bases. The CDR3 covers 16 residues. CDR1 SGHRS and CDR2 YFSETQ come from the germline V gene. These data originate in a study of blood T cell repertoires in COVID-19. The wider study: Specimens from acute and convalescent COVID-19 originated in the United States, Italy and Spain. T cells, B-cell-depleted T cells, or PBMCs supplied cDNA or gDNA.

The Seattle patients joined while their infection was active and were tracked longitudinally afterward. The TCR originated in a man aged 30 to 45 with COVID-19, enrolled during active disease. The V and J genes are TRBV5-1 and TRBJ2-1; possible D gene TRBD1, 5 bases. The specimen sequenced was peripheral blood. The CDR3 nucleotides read TGCGCCAGCGAAAAGGGTCCCATCGCCGGCAGGGATGAGCAGTTCTTC. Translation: CASEKGPIAGRDEQFF.